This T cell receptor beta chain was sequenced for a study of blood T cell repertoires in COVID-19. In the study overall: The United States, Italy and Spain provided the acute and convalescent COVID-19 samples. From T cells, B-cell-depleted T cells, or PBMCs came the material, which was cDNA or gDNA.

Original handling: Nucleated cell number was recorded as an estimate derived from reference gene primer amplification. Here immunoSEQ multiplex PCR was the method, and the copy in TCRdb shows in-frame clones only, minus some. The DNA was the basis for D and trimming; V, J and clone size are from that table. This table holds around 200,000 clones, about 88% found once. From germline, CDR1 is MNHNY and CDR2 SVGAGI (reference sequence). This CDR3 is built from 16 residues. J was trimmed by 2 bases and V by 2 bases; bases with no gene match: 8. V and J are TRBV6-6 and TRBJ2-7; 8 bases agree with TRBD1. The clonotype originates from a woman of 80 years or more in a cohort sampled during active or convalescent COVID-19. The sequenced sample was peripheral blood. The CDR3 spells CASSYKTGAGTYEQYV. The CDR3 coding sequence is TGTGCCAGCAGTTACAAGACAGGGGCGGGAACCTACGAGCAGTACGTC.